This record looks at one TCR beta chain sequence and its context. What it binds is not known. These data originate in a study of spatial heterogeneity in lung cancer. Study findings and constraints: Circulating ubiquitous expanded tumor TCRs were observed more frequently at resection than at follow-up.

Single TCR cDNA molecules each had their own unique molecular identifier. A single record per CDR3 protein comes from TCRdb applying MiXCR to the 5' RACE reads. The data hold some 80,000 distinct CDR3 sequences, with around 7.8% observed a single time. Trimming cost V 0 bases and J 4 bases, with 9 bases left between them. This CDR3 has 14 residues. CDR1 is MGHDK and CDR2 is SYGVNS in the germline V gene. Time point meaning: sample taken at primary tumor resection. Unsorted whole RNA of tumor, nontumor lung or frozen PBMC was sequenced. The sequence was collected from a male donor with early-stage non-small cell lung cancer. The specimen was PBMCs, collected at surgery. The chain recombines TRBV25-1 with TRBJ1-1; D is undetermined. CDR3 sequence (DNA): TGTGCCAGCAGTGAATATGGAGGGCTCACTGAAGCTTTCTTT. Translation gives CASSEYGGLTEAFF.